Given below is one T cell receptor (beta chain) in context. Its antigen is unknown. The data were produced by immunoSEQ multiplex PCR, yet TCRdb's version contains in-frame clones alone and is incomplete. This sample has roughly 84,000 clones, with 80% to 90% found just once. This sample was taken from a study of T cell responses to AZD1222 COVID-19 vaccine. Study-wide points: Recipients of two AZD1222 doses showed rising Spike-specific TCR breadth and depth. Repertoire sampling happened only post peak T cell response. A mostly white British donor set with more females was recruited, and clonal diversity was possibly underestimated.

Germline CDR1 SGHTA, CDR2 FQGTGA. Germline trimming cut 5 bases from V and 15 bases from J; bases unmatched to any gene: 7. This CDR3 comprises 11 residues. This sample comprised peripheral blood, obtained 28 days after the second AZD1222 dose. The TCR was taken from an adult who received the AZD1222 COVID-19 vaccine. The rearrangement links TRBV7-3 to TRBJ2-1, with TRBD2 matching 7 bases. The CDR3 nucleotides are TGTGCCAGCAGCCAAGCGGGAATTGCGTTCTTC. As protein: CASSQAGIAFF.